This T cell receptor (beta chain) was sequenced during a study of T cells in tuberculosis. Findings and caveats of the study: Active tuberculosis TCR-alpha repertoires lay closer to GMM-specific TCRs than IGRA-negative controls, suggesting clonal expansion. Active tuberculosis patients had shorter CDR3-alpha; the beta difference was nonsignificant.

Germline CDR1 MRHNA, CDR2 SNTAGT. Trimming at V came to 2 bases and at J to 0 bases, leaving 13 bases not matched to a gene. The CDR3 extends over 18 amino acids. Worth noting for this clone: What it binds is unknown.

Time point noted: new active TB diagnosis, blood taken before or within 7 days of starting treatment. Sequenced by immunoSEQ multiplex PCR; TCRdb stores in-frame clones only, minus some. Here the sample spans tens of thousands of clones, under 95% being singletons. The starting material was PBMCs, obtained at tuberculosis diagnosis. The TCR originated in an adult with tuberculosis. The chain is built from TRBV6-4 and TRBJ2-7; 7 bases are shared with TRBD1. The CDR3 bases are TGTGCCAGCAGTGACCCAAAATACCGGGACAGACCCTCCTACGAGCAGTACTTC. It is translated as CASSDPKYRDRPSYEQYF.